This entry features one T cell receptor (beta chain) sequence. The data stem from a study of blood T cell repertoires in COVID-19. Authors' methods: Cell counts per sample came from amplifying reference gene primers. TCRdb's copy holds only in-frame clones and misses some; the assay was immunoSEQ multiplex PCR. For V, J and clone size, that table is used; D and trimming come from the DNA. This sample has more than 50,000 clones, with around 91% found just once. The CDR3 covers 14 residues. Trimming removed 3 bases from V and 7 bases from J; junction bases left unmatched: 6. CDR1 and CDR2 from the germline V gene are SGDLS and YYNGEE.

V gene TRBV9 combines with J gene TRBJ1-5; 8 positions match TRBD1. The clonotype originates from a man aged 55-75 years with active COVID-19. Sequencing input: peripheral blood. The CDR3, as DNA: TGTGCCAGCAGCGCGACAGGGGATTACCAGCCCCAGCATTTT. Translation gives CASSATGDYQPQHF.